These 12 T cell receptor beta chains share one sample of origin, sequenced in a study of neurological immune-mediated disorders. TCRdb recomputed calls from the 5' RACE reads with MiXCR, one row per CDR3 protein. The data hold 85,000 to 100,000 distinct CDR3 sequences, with 3% to 4.5% observed a single time. The material sequenced was PBMCs. Every receptor here comes from a woman aged 18-30 years with multiple sclerosis.

This clonotype was counted many times. V and J are TRBV5-1 and TRBJ2-5; D is undetermined. CDR3 length: 12 residues. V shed 2 bases and J shed 5 bases, with 7 bases lying between them. Germline-derived CDR1 and CDR2 are SGHRS and YFSETQ. CDR3 region: CASSLIGETQYF. As DNA, the CDR3 is TGCGCCAGCAGCTTAATAGGGGAGACCCAGTACTTC.

This clonotype showed up many times. The genes are TRBV3-1 and TRBJ2-2, with D possibly being TRBD2 (6 bases). The CDR3 is 14 amino acids. Trimming removed 4 bases at V and 4 bases at J, with 10 bases between. Germline V gene data show CDR1 as LGHDT and CDR2 as YNNKEL (reference sequence). CDR3 in DNA: TGTGCCAGCAGCCCTGTAGCGGTCACCGGGGAGCTGTTTTTT. Translation: CASSPVAVTGELFF.

There are many counts of this clonotype. The chain carries TRBV7-6 and TRBJ2-5; perhaps TRBD1 as D (6 bases). Germline-derived CDR1 and CDR2 are SGHVS and FNYEAQ. CDR3 length: 12 amino acids. V shed 5 bases and J shed 4 bases, with 8 bases lying between them. The CDR3 sequence is CASSPDRETQYF. CDR3 DNA: TGTGCCAGCAGCCCGGACAGAGAGACCCAGTACTTC. Together with reference TRBV7-6 and TRBJ2-5, the CDR3 gives the full variable domain: GAGVSQSPRYKVTKRGQDVALRCDPISGHVSLYWYRQALGQGPEFLTYFNYEAQQDKSGLPNDRFSAERPEGSISTLTIQRTEQRDSAMYRCASSPDRETQYFGPGTRLLVL.

This clonotype has a count of ten or more. The rearrangement uses TRBV25-1 and TRBJ2-3; D may be TRBD1 (6 bases). The CDR3 has 13 amino acids. The V and J ends lost 7 bases and 4 bases respectively, with 12 bases between them. Germline V CDR1 and CDR2: MGHDK, SYGVNS. CDR3 region: CASMDSYSDTQYF. The CDR3 DNA is TGTGCCAGCATGGACAGTTACTCAGATACGCAGTATTTT.

In this sample, this clonotype turned up many times. The J gene is TRBJ1-5, the V gene TRBV3-1; D remains ambiguous. The V end lost 0 bases, the J end lost 2 bases, and 5 bases lay between the germline ends. This CDR3 is built from 14 residues. In germline, CDR1 is LGHDT, CDR2 YNNKEL (reference sequence). The CDR3 region has the DNA TGTGCCAGCAGCCAAGACAGTCGCAATCAGCCCCAGCATTTT. Translation: CASSQDSRNQPQHF.

This clonotype was seen repeatedly, ten times or more. The chain combines TRBV6-2 or TRBV6-3 with TRBJ2-1; 9 bases align to TRBD2. The CDR3 is made up of 14 amino acids. Germline V gene data show CDR1 as MNHEY and CDR2 as SVGEGT. V dropped 7 bases and J dropped 8; count of bases not matched to a gene: 9. The CDR3 coding sequence is TGTGCCAGCAAAGGCGGGAGGGCCTGGGATGAGCAGTTCTTC. This encodes CASKGGRAWDEQFF.

This clonotype was recorded at least ten times. This chain joins TRBV12-3 or TRBV12-4 and TRBJ2-3; D gene uncertain. V gave up 6 bases and J gave up 1 base, with 14 bases separating them. This CDR3 is built from 15 residues. CDR3 DNA: TGTGCCAGCAGACCCCCTCGCGGTGGCACAGATACGCAGTATTTT. Its protein is CASRPPRGGTDTQYF.

In its sample, this clonotype was seen many times. V is TRBV20-1 and J is TRBJ1-5; 8 nucleotides align to TRBD1. Trimming at V came to 6 bases and at J to 5 bases, leaving 6 bases not matched to a gene. The CDR3 has 13 amino acids. The germline V gene encodes CDR1 DFQATT and CDR2 SNEGSKA (reference sequence). The CDR3 bases are TGCAGTGCCGGACAGGGTAACGATCAGCCCCAGCATTTT. Translation gives CSAGQGNDQPQHF.

This clonotype has a count of ten or more. The chain joins TRBV20-1 to TRBJ1-5; a weak D match, TRBD1 (6 bases). Trimming shortened V by 1 base and J by 4 bases, and 14 bases separated the two germline ends. Germline V gives CDR1 DFQATT, CDR2 SNEGSKA (reference sequence). This CDR3 contains 15 residues. The CDR3 DNA sequence: TGCAGTGCTAGAGGTCCAGGGGAAGGGAATCAGCCCCAGCATTTT. Protein: CSARGPGEGNQPQHF.

This clonotype was detected many times. The chain has TRBV29-1 and TRBJ1-1, with a tentative D call TRBD1 (5 bases). V was pared by 7 bases and J by 0 bases, with 12 bases between. The CDR3 is 13 residues long. Germline V CDR1 and CDR2: SQVTM, ANQGSEA. The CDR3 nucleotides are TGCAGCGGAAGAGGGGTTCTGAACACTGAAGCTTTCTTT. It yields the protein CSGRGVLNTEAFF.

This clonotype has a single count. CDR3 sequence (DNA): TGTGCCAGCAGCCCCGGCGGGGTCCAGAACACTGAAGCTTTCTTT. It codes for CASSPGGVQNTEAFF. V is TRBV7-3 and J is TRBJ1-1, with D uncertain. The length of the CDR3 is 15 residues. CDR1 and CDR2 (germline): SGHTA, FQGTGA. With 5 bases removed from V and 1 base from J, the gap between germline ends came to 14 bases.

Many counts were recorded for this clonotype. The V gene is TRBV12-3 or TRBV12-4, the J gene TRBJ2-1; 7 nucleotides agree with TRBD2. V gave up 4 bases and J gave up 0 bases; unmatched junction bases: 6. The CDR3 covers 16 residues. The CDR3 protein is CASSSRLAASYNEQFF. The CDR3 nucleotides are TGTGCCAGCAGTTCCCGGCTAGCGGCCTCCTACAATGAGCAGTTCTTC.